The following is a TCR beta chain sequence with its context. The sample is drawn from a study of blood T cell repertoires in COVID-19. The CDR3 loop spans 10 amino acids. The germline V and J ends were trimmed by 5 bases and 6 bases, with 5 bases remaining between them. CDR1 and CDR2 from the germline V gene are SNHLY and FYNNEI. Repertoires were generated with immunoSEQ multiplex PCR, while TCRdb's copy carries only in-frame clones and drops some. The table lists under 200,000 clones, about four fifths of them singletons. The genes are TRBV2 and TRBJ2-7; D gene ambiguous. The receptor's source is a man aged 60-69 years with acute or convalescent COVID-19. Specimen: peripheral blood. CDR3 bases: TGTGCCAGCAGTCTTCTCGAGCAGTACTTC. Translating gives CASSLLEQYF.